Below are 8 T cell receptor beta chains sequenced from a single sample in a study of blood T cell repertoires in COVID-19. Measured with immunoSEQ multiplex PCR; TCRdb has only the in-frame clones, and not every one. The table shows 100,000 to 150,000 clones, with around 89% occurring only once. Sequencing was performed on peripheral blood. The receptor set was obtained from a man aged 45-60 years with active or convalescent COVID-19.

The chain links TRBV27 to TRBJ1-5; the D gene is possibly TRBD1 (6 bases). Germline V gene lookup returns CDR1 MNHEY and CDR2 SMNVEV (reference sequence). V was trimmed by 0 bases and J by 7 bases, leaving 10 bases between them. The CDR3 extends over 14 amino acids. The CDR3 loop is CASSLSSGEQPQHF. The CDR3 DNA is TGTGCCAGCAGTTTATCATCAGGGGAGCAGCCCCAGCATTTT.

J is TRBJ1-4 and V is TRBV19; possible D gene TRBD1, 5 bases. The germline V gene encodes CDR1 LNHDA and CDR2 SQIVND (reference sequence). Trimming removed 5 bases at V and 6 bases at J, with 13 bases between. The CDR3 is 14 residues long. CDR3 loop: CASSQGSRYEKLFF. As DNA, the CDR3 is TGTGCCAGTAGTCAGGGTAGCCGGTATGAAAAACTGTTTTTT.

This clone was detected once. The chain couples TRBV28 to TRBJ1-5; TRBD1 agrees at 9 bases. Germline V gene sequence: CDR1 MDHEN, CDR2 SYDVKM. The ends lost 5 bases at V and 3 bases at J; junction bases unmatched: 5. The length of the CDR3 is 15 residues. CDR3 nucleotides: TGTGCCAGCAGTCAACAGGGGGCGAACAATCAGCCCCAGCATTTT. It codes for CASSQQGANNQPQHF.

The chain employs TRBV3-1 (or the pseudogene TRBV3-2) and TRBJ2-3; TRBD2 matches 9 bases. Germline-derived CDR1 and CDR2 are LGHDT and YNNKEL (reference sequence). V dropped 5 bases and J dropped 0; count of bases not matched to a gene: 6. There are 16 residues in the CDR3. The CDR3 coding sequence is TGTGCCAGCAGCTATTTAGCGGGAGCTAGCACAGATACGCAGTATTTT. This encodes CASSYLAGASTDTQYF.

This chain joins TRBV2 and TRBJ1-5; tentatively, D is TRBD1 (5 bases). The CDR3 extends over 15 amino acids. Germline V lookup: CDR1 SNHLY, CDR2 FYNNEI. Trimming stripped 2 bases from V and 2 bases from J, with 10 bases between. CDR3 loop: CASSETSRGNQPQHF. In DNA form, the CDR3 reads TGTGCCAGCAGTGAAACGAGCAGGGGCAATCAGCCCCAGCATTTT. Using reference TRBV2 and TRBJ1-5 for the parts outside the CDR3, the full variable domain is EPEVTQTPSHQVTQMGQEVILRCVPISNHLYFYWYRQILGQKVEFLVSFYNNEISEKSEIFDDQFSVERPDGSNFTLKIRSTKLEDSAMYFCASSETSRGNQPQHFGDGTRLSIL.

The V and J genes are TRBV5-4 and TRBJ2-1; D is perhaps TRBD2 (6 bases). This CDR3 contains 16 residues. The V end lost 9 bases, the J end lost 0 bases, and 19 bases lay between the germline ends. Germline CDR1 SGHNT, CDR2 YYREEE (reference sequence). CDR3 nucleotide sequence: TGTGCCACCTTCCCCTTGGACGGGAGCTCCTACAATGAGCAGTTCTTC. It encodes CATFPLDGSSYNEQFF.

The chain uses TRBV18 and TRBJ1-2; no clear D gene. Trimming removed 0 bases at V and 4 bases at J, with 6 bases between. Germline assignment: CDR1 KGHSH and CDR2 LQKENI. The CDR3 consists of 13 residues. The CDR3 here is CASSPPLFYGYTF. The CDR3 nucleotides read TGTGCCAGCTCACCACCCCTTTTCTATGGCTACACCTTC.

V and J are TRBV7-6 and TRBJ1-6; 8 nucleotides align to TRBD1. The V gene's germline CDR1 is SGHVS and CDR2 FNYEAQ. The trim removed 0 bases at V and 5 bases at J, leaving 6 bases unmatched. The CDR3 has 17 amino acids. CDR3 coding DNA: TGTGCCAGCAGCTTAGCGGTCGGGACAGGTGATAATTCACCCCTCCACTTT. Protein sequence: CASSLAVGTGDNSPLHF.